One TCR beta chain is described in this entry. This entry is derived from a study of blood T cell repertoires in COVID-19. Clones were sequenced by immunoSEQ multiplex PCR, and TCRdb holds only the in-frame ones, with some missing. The table lists tens of thousands of clones, approximately 91% of them singletons. The CDR3 is 15 amino acids. Germline CDR1 reads MGHDK; CDR2 reads SYGVNS. V lost 4 bases, J lost 7 bases, and 7 bases stayed unmatched. What was sequenced was peripheral blood. The rearrangement joins TRBV25-1 to TRBJ2-1; 10 positions agree with TRBD2. This TCR derives from a man between 50 and 59 years old with active COVID-19. DNA for the CDR3: TGTGCCAGCAGTGTCCTAGCGGGAGTAGGTAATGAGCAGTTCTTC. Translation gives CASSVLAGVGNEQFF.